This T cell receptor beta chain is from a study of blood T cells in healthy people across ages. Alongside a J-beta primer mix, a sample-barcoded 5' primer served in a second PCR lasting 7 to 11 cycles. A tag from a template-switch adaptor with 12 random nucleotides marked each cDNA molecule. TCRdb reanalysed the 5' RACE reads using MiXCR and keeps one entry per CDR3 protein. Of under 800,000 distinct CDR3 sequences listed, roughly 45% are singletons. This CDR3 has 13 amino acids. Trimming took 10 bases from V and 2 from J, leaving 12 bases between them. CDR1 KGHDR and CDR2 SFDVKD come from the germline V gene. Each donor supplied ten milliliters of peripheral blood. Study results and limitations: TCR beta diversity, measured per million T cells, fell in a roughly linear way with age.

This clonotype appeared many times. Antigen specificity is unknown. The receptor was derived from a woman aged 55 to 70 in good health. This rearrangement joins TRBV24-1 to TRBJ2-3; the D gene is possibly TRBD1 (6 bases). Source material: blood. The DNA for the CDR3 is TGTGCCACTGAAGGGGGAGACACAGATACGCAGTATTTT. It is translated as CATEGGDTDTQYF.